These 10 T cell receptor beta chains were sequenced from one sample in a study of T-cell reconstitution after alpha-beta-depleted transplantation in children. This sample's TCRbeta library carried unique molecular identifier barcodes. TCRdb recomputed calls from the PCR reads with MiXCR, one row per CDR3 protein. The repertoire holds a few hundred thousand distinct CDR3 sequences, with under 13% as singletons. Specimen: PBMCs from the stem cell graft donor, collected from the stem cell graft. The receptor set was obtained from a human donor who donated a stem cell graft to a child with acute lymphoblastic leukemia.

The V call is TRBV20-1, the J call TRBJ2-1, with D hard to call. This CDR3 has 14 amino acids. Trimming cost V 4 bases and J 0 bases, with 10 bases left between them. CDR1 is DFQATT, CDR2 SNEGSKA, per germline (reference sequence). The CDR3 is CSAMTPSSYNEQFF. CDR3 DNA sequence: TGCAGTGCTATGACCCCCAGCTCCTACAATGAGCAGTTCTTC.

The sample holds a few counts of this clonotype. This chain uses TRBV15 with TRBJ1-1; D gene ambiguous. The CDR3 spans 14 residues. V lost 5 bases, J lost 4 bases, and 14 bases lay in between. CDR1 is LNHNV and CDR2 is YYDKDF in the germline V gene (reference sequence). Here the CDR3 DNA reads TGTGCCACCAGCCCCCCCCGACGATCCACTGAAGCTTTCTTT. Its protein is CATSPPRRSTEAFF.

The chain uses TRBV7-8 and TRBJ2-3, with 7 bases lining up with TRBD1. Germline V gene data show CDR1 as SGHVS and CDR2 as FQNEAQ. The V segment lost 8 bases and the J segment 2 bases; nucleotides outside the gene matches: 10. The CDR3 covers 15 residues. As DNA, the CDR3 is TGTGCCAGCCGCAGGGGCAGGGGGTACACAGATACGCAGTATTTT. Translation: CASRRGRGYTDTQYF.

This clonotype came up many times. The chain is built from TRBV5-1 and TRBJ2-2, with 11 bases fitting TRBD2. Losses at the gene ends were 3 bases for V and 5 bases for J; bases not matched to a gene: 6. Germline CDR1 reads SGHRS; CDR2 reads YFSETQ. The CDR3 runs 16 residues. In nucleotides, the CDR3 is TGCGCCAGCAGCTCCGCGGGACTAGCGGTTACCGGGGAGCTGTTTTTT. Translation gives CASSSAGLAVTGELFF.

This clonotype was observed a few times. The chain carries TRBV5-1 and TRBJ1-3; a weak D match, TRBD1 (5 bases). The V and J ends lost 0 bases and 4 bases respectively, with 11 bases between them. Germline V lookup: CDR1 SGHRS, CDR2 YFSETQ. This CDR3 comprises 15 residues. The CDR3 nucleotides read TGCGCCAGCAGCTTGGAAGGGGCGACGGGAAACACCATATATTTT. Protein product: CASSLEGATGNTIYF.

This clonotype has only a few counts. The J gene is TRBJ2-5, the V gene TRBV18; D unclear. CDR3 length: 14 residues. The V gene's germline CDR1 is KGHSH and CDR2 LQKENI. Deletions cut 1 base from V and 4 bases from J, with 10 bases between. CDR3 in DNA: TGTGCCAGCTCACCACAACCGGGCGGAGAGACCCAGTACTTC. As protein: CASSPQPGGETQYF.

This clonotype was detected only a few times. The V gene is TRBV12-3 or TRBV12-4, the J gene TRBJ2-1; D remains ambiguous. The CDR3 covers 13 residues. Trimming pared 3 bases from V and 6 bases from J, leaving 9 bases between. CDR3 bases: TGTGCCAGCAGTTTGCAACTTGGCAATGAGCAGTTCTTC. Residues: CASSLQLGNEQFF.

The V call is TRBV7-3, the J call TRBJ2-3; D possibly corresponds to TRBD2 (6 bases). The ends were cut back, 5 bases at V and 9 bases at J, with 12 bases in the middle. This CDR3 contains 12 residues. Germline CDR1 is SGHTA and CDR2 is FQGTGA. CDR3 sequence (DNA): TGTGCCAGCAGCGTGGGACTCACGACGCAGTATTTT. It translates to CASSVGLTTQYF.

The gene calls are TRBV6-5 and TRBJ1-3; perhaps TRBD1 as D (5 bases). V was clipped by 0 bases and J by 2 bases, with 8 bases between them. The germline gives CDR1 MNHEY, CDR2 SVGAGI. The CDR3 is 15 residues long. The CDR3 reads CASSYSWGTGNTIYF. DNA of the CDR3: TGTGCCAGCAGTTACTCCTGGGGGACTGGAAACACCATATATTTT.

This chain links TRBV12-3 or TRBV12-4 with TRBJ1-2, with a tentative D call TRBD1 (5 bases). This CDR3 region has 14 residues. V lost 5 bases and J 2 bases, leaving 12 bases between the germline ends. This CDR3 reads CASSPSGRNYGYTF. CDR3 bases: TGTGCCAGCAGTCCCTCAGGGAGAAACTATGGCTACACCTTC.